Listed below are T cell receptor beta chains from one sample, sequenced in a study of blood T cell repertoires in COVID-19. The table came from immunoSEQ multiplex PCR; TCRdb's copy has only in-frame clones and leaves some out. The sample holds approximately 140,000 clones, just under 90% seen once. Sequenced material: peripheral blood. These receptors all stem from a woman between 40 and 55 years old with acute or convalescent COVID-19. Both conserved end residues are part of each CDR3. The D gene is left open where the match is weak. Expanded clones are given a class, and other clones once, few, many or no size at all.

>TRBJ2-1|NA|TRBD1|TRBV6-5
TGTGCCAGCATCCGGGACAGGTACAATGAGCAGTTCTTC
CASIRDRYNEQFF
>TRBJ2-2|NA|NA|TRBV12-5
TGTGCTAGTGGCCAATTGAACACCGGGGAGCTGTTTTTT
CASGQLNTGELFF
>TRBJ2-7|NA|TRBD2|TRBV7-9
TGTGCCAGCAGCTCCGATGGGGACTACAGCTACGAGCAGTACTTC
CASSSDGDYSYEQYF
>TRBJ1-1|NA|TRBD1|TRBV25-1
TGTGCCAGCAGTGGAATTTCAGGGGGCCGTGAAGCTTTCTTT
CASSGISGGREAFF
>TRBJ1-1|NA|NA|TRBV15
TGTGCCACCAGCAGGGGCGGAGGGGCTACTGAAGCTTTCTTT
CATSRGGGATEAFF
>TRBJ1-2|NA|NA|TRBV4-2
TGTGCCAGCAGCCAAGCCGGGATCAGCTATGGCTACACCTTC
CASSQAGISYGYTF
>TRBJ2-3|NA|TRBD1|TRBV6-5
TGTGCCAGCAGTTACAGGGGGCGGTTAGAGACGCAGTATTTT
CASSYRGRLETQYF
>TRBJ2-5|NA|TRBD2|TRBV5-1
TGCGCCAGCAGCGTCGGGACTAAGGGGAGGTCCCAAGAGACCCAGTACTTC
CASSVGTKGRSQETQYF
>TRBJ2-3|NA|TRBD1|TRBV7-9
TGTGCCAGCAGCTCCTTTAACCGGGACAGAACAGATACGCAGTATTTT
CASSSFNRDRTDTQYF
>TRBJ1-2|NA|NA|TRBV4-3
TGCGCCAGCAGCCAAGATTGGCGGACAGCCGGAGGCTACACCTTC
CASSQDWRTAGGYTF
>TRBJ1-5|NA|NA|TRBV19
TGTGCCAGTAGTATATGGGGGGTTAGCAATCAGCCCCAGCATTTT
CASSIWGVSNQPQHF
>TRBJ2-1|few|TRBD2|TRBV6-4
TGTGCCAGCAGTGAAGAGACGGGAGGCTCCTACAATGAGCAGTTCTTC
CASSEETGGSYNEQFF
>TRBJ2-7|NA|NA|TRBV18
TGTGCCAGCTCACAGTCTCGGGATAAAACCTACGAGCAGTACTTC
CASSQSRDKTYEQYF
>TRBJ1-1|NA|NA|TRBV9
TGTGCCAGCAGCGTATCGGGGTCCTACGCACCATCTACTGAAGCTTTCTTT
CASSVSGSYAPSTEAFF
>TRBJ2-2|NA|NA|TRBV18
TGTGCCAGCTCATTTTCCGGCGGATCCACCGGGGAGCTGTTTTTT
CASSFSGGSTGELFF
>TRBJ2-1|NA|TRBD2|TRBV7-9
TGTGCCAGCAGCTTCCCTAGCGGAAGCTCCTACAATGAGCAGTTCTTC
CASSFPSGSSYNEQFF
>TRBJ1-5|NA|NA|TRBV7-8
TGTGCCAGCAGCTTGTGGCGGTTTAGCAATCAGCCCCAGCATTTT
CASSLWRFSNQPQHF
>TRBJ2-4|NA|TRBD2|TRBV12-5
TGTGCTAGTGGTCCGGGGGGGGACATTCAGTACTTC
CASGPGGDIQYF
>TRBJ1-5|NA|NA|TRBV2
TGTGCCAGCAGTGAACAGGGATTCTATAGCAATCAGCCCCAGCATTTT
CASSEQGFYSNQPQHF
>TRBJ2-7|NA|NA|TRBV6-1
TGTGCCAGCAGTGAGCAGACAGCCTACGAGCAGTACTTC
CASSEQTAYEQYF
>TRBJ2-7|NA|NA|TRBV28
TGTGCCAGCAGTTTCCTCCCCTGGTCGAGCGAGCAGTACTTC
CASSFLPWSSEQYF
>TRBJ2-7|NA|NA|TRBV2
TGTGCCAGCAGGTCCCGGGACATAATCTACGAGCAGTACTTC
CASRSRDIIYEQYF
>TRBJ1-4|NA|NA|TRBV11-2
TGTGCCAGTGGGGGCCTTAATGAAAAACTGTTTTTT
CASGGLNEKLFF
>TRBJ1-3|once|NA|TRBV6-1
TGTGCCAGCACCACAGGGTCCTCTGGAAACACCATATATTTT
CASTTGSSGNTIYF
>TRBJ1-4|NA|TRBD1|TRBV30
TGTGCCTGGAGGACCACAGGGGACGGTGAAAAACTGTTTTTT
CAWRTTGDGEKLFF
>TRBJ1-4|NA|TRBD1|TRBV7-2
TGTGCCAGCAGCATTAGTCGGCCGACAGGGACTAATGAAAAACTGTTTTTT
CASSISRPTGTNEKLFF
>TRBJ1-5|NA|TRBD1|TRBV19
TGTGCCAGTAGTATAGGTACAGGGGGGTTCAATCAGCCCCAGCATTTT
CASSIGTGGFNQPQHF
>TRBJ2-1|NA|TRBD2|TRBV9
TGTGCCAGCAGCGTAGGCCCTAGCGGAAATGAGCAGTTCTTC
CASSVGPSGNEQFF
>TRBJ2-1|NA|NA|TRBV6-5
TGTGCCAGCAGTCCCGGGGATAATGAGCAGTTCTTC
CASSPGDNEQFF
>TRBJ2-3|NA|NA|TRBV11-3
TGTGCCAGCAGCTTAGACCAGGGAAGAGATACGCAGTATTTT
CASSLDQGRDTQYF
>TRBJ1-1|NA|TRBD1|TRBV7-9
TGTGCCAGCAGCTTAGCGGACAGGGCGAACACTGAAGCTTTCTTT
CASSLADRANTEAFF
>TRBJ1-1|few|NA|TRBV3-1/TRBV3-2
TGTGCCAGCAGACCCGAAGCGTCATACACTGAAGCTTTCTTT
CASRPEASYTEAFF
>TRBJ1-5|few|NA|TRBV3-1/TRBV3-2
TGTGCCAGCAGCCAAGGCCACAGTTTAGGCAATCAGCCCCAGCATTTT
CASSQGHSLGNQPQHF
>TRBJ2-5|NA|TRBD1|TRBV5-1
TGCGCCAGCAGCTTGGGGGGACAGGGAGAGGAGACCCAGTACTTC
CASSLGGQGEETQYF
>TRBJ1-1|NA|NA|TRBV12-3/TRBV12-4
TGTGCCAGCAGTTTGGAGAGGGTCGGGAAAGCTTTCTTT
CASSLERVGKAFF
>TRBJ2-7|NA|TRBD1|TRBV6-2/TRBV6-3
TGTGCCAGCAGTACAGGGGGTTCCTACGAGCAGTACTTC
CASSTGGSYEQYF
>TRBJ2-7|NA|TRBD1|TRBV28
TGTGCCAGCACCCTGGGTTTGGGACAGGGGCTAACCTACGAGCAGTACTTC
CASTLGLGQGLTYEQYF
>TRBJ2-7|NA|NA|TRBV7-9
TGTGCCAGCAGCCTTTCGGGGGGCGGGGTGCGCCTCGAGCAGTACTTC
CASSLSGGGVRLEQYF
>TRBJ2-5|NA|NA|TRBV29-1
TGCAGCGTTGAAACGACAGGCCAAGGGAGGACCCAGTACTTC
CSVETTGQGRTQYF
>TRBJ2-6|NA|NA|TRBV5-1
TGCGCCAGCAGCTTGGGCGCCCTGATCTCTGGGGCCAACGTCCTGACTTTC
CASSLGALISGANVLTF
>TRBJ2-7|NA|TRBD1|TRBV7-8
TGTGCCAGCAGCTTTCGGGACAGGACAGGGAGAGGGGAGCAGTACTTC
CASSFRDRTGRGEQYF
>TRBJ2-1|NA|TRBD2|TRBV18
TGTGCCAGCTCACCACCTCCCCAGGGGACTAGCGGGTTAACTCACTACAATGAGCAGTTCTTC
CASSPPPQGTSGLTHYNEQFF
>TRBJ2-2|once|TRBD2|TRBV6-5
TGTGCCAGCAGTTACGGACTAGCGAACACCGGGGAGCTGTTTTTT
CASSYGLANTGELFF
>TRBJ1-5|NA|NA|TRBV7-8
TGTGCCAGCAGCTTTGTCGACAGCCCTTCTTACAATCAGCCCCAGCATTTT
CASSFVDSPSYNQPQHF
>TRBJ1-1|NA|NA|TRBV3-1/TRBV3-2
TGTGCCAGCAGCCAGCTAGTGAACACTGAAGCTTTCTTT
CASSQLVNTEAFF
>TRBJ1-5|NA|NA|TRBV19
TGTGCCAGTAGAGACCCTACCAGGTCCCAGCATTTT
CASRDPTRSQHF
>TRBJ1-2|NA|NA|TRBV21-1
TGTGCCAGCAGCCCCCCCGGGACACTTTATGGCTACACCTTC
CASSPPGTLYGYTF
>TRBJ2-1|NA|TRBD1|TRBV14
TGTGCCAGCAGCCAAGACGCCTGGACAGGGTACAATGAGCAGTTCTTC
CASSQDAWTGYNEQFF
>TRBJ1-3|NA|NA|TRBV2
TGTGCCAGCAGTGAAACCACGAGCTCTGGAAACACCATATATTTT
CASSETTSSGNTIYF
>TRBJ2-2|NA|TRBD1|TRBV10-3
TGTGCCATCGTCGAGGGACAGGGGGGCACCGGGGAGCTGTTTTTT
CAIVEGQGGTGELFF
>TRBJ1-2|once|TRBD1|TRBV7-9
TGTGCCAGCAGCTTAAGGGACAGGGCTTTTGGTGGCTACACCTTC
CASSLRDRAFGGYTF
>TRBJ2-5|NA|NA|TRBV14
TGTGCCAGCAGCGTTCGAGAGACCCAGTACTTC
CASSVRETQYF